Listed here are 17 T cell receptor beta chains from one sample, sequenced in a study of shared clonotypes between healthy human individuals. Some clones are missing from TCRdb's copy, which holds only in-frame ones; the method was immunoSEQ multiplex PCR. The sample consists of about 490,000 clones, around 78% of them appearing once. Sequencing input: PBMCs. These receptors were collected from a middle-aged woman in good health. Some clones in this sample may be carry-over from other donors' samples.

The V call is TRBV4-2, the J call TRBJ2-1, with TRBD2 identical over 11 bases. This CDR3 region has 16 residues. CDR1 and CDR2 from the germline V gene are LGHNA and YNFKEQ. Losses at the gene ends were 1 base for V and 8 bases for J; bases not matched to a gene: 7. CDR3 DNA: TGTGCCAGCAGCCAAGCCAGTACTAGCGGGAGTTATGAGCAGTTCTTC. Its translation: CASSQASTSGSYEQFF.

This sequence joins TRBV5-6 and TRBJ2-7; 10 bases align to TRBD2. The CDR3 has 15 residues. Germline lookup yields CDR1 SGHDT and CDR2 YYEEEE. Trimming at V came to 3 bases and at J to 2 bases, leaving 5 bases not matched to a gene. The CDR3: CASSYGTSATYEQYF. The CDR3 coding sequence is TGTGCCAGCAGCTATGGGACTAGCGCTACCTACGAGCAGTACTTC. The full variable domain, its missing parts supplied by reference TRBV5-6 and TRBJ2-7, is DAGVTQSPTHLIKTRGQQVTLRCSPKSGHDTVSWYQQALGQGPQFIFQYYEEEERQRGNFPDRFSGHQFPNYSSELNVNALLLGDSALYLCASSYGTSATYEQYFGPGTRLTVT.

In nucleotides, the CDR3 is TGTGCCAGCAGCTTAACGGGCGGGGAATTGTACAATGAGCAGTTCTTC. It is translated as CASSLTGGELYNEQFF. The gene calls are TRBV7-2 and TRBJ2-1; tentative D call: TRBD2 (6 bases). Germline assignment: CDR1 SGHTA and CDR2 FQGNSA. The CDR3 totals 16 residues. Trimming stripped 2 bases from V and 4 bases from J, with 15 bases between.

This chain connects TRBV4-1 to TRBJ2-7; D gene ambiguous. The CDR3 contains 16 residues. Deletions cut 1 base from V and 8 bases from J, with 21 bases between. The germline V gene has CDR1 MGHRA and CDR2 YSYEKL. CDR3 in DNA: TGCGCCAGCAGCCAAGGGCCAGCGCTGTGGGGAAATAAGCAGTACTTC. Protein product: CASSQGPALWGNKQYF.

The chain recombines TRBV28 with TRBJ1-5; D ambiguous. The V end lost 3 bases, the J end lost 7 bases, and 7 bases lay between the germline ends. Germline V gene lookup returns CDR1 MDHEN and CDR2 SYDVKM. This CDR3 has 12 residues. The CDR3 loop reads CASSFLRQPQHF. CDR3 in DNA: TGTGCCAGCAGTTTCCTGCGACAGCCCCAGCATTTT.

This sequence joins TRBV9 and TRBJ2-1; 11 bases are shared with TRBD2. This CDR3 contains 16 residues. Unmatched junction bases numbered 3, after V lost 2 bases and J lost 2 bases. Germline lookup yields CDR1 SGDLS and CDR2 YYNGEE. The CDR3 is CASSVSGGGPYNEQFF. The CDR3 DNA sequence: TGTGCCAGCAGCGTTAGCGGGGGGGGCCCCTACAATGAGCAGTTCTTC.

Details on this clone: The sample has other DNA sequences that encode this CDR3 too. V gene TRBV19 combines with J gene TRBJ1-5; D gene unclear. Trimming stripped 2 bases from V and 5 bases from J, with 4 bases between. Germline assignment: CDR1 LNHDA and CDR2 SQIVND (reference sequence). The CDR3 length is 12 residues. In DNA form, the CDR3 reads TGTGCCAGTAGTATACCTTATCAGCCCCAGCATTTT. Residues: CASSIPYQPQHF.

The genes are TRBV7-9 and TRBJ1-2; D is perhaps TRBD1 (6 bases). The length of the CDR3 is 15 residues. V was pared by 5 bases and J by 4 bases, with 17 bases between. Germline values: CDR1 SEHNR, CDR2 FQNEAQ (reference sequence). CDR3 loop: CASSRTAENSYGYTF. The CDR3 coding sequence is TGTGCCAGCAGCCGGACAGCCGAGAATAGCTATGGCTACACCTTC.

The chain carries TRBV6-1 and TRBJ2-1; D is unresolved. The CDR3 has 15 amino acids. The ends were cut back, 5 bases at V and 0 bases at J, with 11 bases in the middle. Germline CDR1 and CDR2: MNHNS and SASEGT. CDR3 residues: CASSPPQSSYNEQFF. Written as DNA, the CDR3 is TGTGCCAGCAGTCCTCCCCAGAGCTCCTACAATGAGCAGTTCTTC.

The genes are TRBV18 and TRBJ1-1, with D unclear. The CDR3 loop spans 12 amino acids. Trimming removed 5 bases at V and 3 bases at J, with 7 bases between. Germline V lookup: CDR1 KGHSH, CDR2 LQKENI. The CDR3 DNA reads TGTGCCAGCTCAGCGGGAGACACTGAAGCTTTCTTT. Translated: CASSAGDTEAFF.

The rearrangement links TRBV5-6 to TRBJ2-7; 9 bases fit TRBD2. Trimming cost V 6 bases and J 5 bases; bases outside gene matches: 12. This CDR3 is built from 15 residues. The germline CDR1 and CDR2 sequences are SGHDT and YYEEEE. The CDR3 region is CASTTRAGGPNEQYF. The CDR3 nucleotides are TGTGCCAGCACCACTCGGGCGGGAGGGCCGAACGAGCAGTACTTC.

The V and J genes are TRBV7-6 and TRBJ2-5, with D perhaps TRBD1 (6 bases). Germline CDR1 SGHVS, CDR2 FNYEAQ. The CDR3 is 13 residues long. V shed 5 bases and J shed 7 bases, with 14 bases lying between them. CDR3 DNA sequence: TGTGCCAGCAGCCCACATAGGGGGAGGACCCAGTACTTC. The encoded protein is CASSPHRGRTQYF.

Points on this clone: The sample has other DNA sequences that encode this CDR3 too. The chain combines TRBV19 with TRBJ2-7; 8 bases fit TRBD1. This CDR3 contains 14 residues. Germline CDR1 LNHDA, CDR2 SQIVND (reference sequence). V was pared by 3 bases and J by 3 bases, with 4 bases of the junction left unmatched. The CDR3 region is CASSIGQGFYEQYF. In DNA form, the CDR3 reads TGTGCCAGTAGTATTGGACAGGGATTCTACGAGCAGTACTTC.

The chain employs TRBV28 and TRBJ2-7; the D is unclear. Germline V CDR1 and CDR2: MDHEN, SYDVKM. CDR3 length equals 13 residues. The V gene lost 1 base and the J gene lost 2 bases, with 6 bases spanning the gap. DNA for the CDR3: TGTGCCAGCAGTTTATATGGGACCTACGAGCAGTACTTC. Its protein is CASSLYGTYEQYF.

This clone came up a few times. The gene calls are TRBV2 and TRBJ1-3; a possible D gene is TRBD1 (5 bases). Germline lookup yields CDR1 SNHLY and CDR2 FYNNEI. The CDR3 length is 14 residues. The V end was cut by 6 bases, the J end by 4 bases, with 13 bases between. CDR3 loop: CASSVGGAGNTIYF. CDR3 DNA sequence: TGTGCCAGCAGCGTTGGGGGTGCCGGAAACACCATATATTTT. Filled out from reference TRBV2 and TRBJ1-3, the complete variable domain reads EPEVTQTPSHQVTQMGQEVILRCVPISNHLYFYWYRQILGQKVEFLVSFYNNEISEKSEIFDDQFSVERPDGSNFTLKIRSTKLEDSAMYFCASSVGGAGNTIYFGEGSWLTVV.

J is TRBJ1-1 and V is TRBV7-3; D call uncertain. V was pared by 1 base and J by 0 bases, with 9 bases between. Looked up from germline, CDR1 is SGHTA and CDR2 is FQGTGA. There are 15 residues in the CDR3. This chain's CDR3 is CASSLRKGLNTEAFF. The CDR3 DNA follows: TGTGCCAGCAGCTTAAGGAAGGGATTGAACACTGAAGCTTTCTTT.

The CDR3 sequence is CASGRDIEAFF. The DNA of the CDR3 is TGTGCCAGCGGCAGGGACATAGAAGCTTTCTTT. The chain couples TRBV6-6 to TRBJ1-1; tentatively, D is TRBD1 (6 bases). Trimming took 8 bases from V and 8 from J, leaving 12 bases between them. The CDR3 is 11 amino acids. Germline-derived CDR1 and CDR2 are MNHNY and SVGAGI (reference sequence).